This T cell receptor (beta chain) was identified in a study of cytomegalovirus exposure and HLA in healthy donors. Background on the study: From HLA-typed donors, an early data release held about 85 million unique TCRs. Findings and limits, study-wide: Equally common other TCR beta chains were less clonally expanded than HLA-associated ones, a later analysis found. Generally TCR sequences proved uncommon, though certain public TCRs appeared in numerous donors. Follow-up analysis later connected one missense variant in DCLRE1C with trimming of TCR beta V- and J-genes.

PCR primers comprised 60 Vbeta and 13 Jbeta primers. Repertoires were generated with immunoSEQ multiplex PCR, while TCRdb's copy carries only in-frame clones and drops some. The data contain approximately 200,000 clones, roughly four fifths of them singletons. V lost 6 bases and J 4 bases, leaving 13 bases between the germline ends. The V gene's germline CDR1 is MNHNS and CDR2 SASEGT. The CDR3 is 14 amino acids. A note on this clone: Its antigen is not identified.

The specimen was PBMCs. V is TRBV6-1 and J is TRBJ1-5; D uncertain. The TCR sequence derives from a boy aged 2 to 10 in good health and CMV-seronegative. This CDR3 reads CASSPGVWNQPQHF. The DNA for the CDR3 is TGTGCCAGCAGCCCCGGTGTGTGGAATCAGCCCCAGCATTTT.